These T cell receptor beta chains were read from a single sample in a study of Ad26.COV2.S vaccination and SARS-CoV-2 variants. TCRdb's copy holds only in-frame clones and misses some; the assay was immunoSEQ multiplex PCR. Here the sample spans fewer than 900,000 clones, roughly nine tenths being singletons. Here the sequenced sample was peripheral blood, taken in a trial of Ad26.COV2.S vaccine versus placebo. Receptors originate from a person aged 18-65 years who received the Ad26.COV2.S COVID-19 vaccine or a placebo. The CDR3 runs from the conserved cysteine through the conserved F or W. Fields, in order: clone size, J gene, CDR3 length, D gene, V gene, CDR3 protein, CDR3 DNA. The D gene is left open where the match is weak. Where a row states a size, it is once, few, many or the class of an expanded clone; other rows omit it.

NA,TRBJ2-7,12,TRBD1,TRBV6-5,CASNRDSNEQYF,TGTGCCAGCAACCGGGACAGCAACGAGCAGTACTTC
NA,TRBJ2-3,15,NA,TRBV18,CASSPTDRGTDTQYF,TGTGCCAGCTCACCAACGGACCGAGGCACAGATACGCAGTATTTT
NA,TRBJ2-3,17,NA,TRBV15,CATSRDSRARGDDTQYF,TGTGCCACCAGCAGAGATTCTCGGGCCAGGGGGGATGATACGCAGTATTTT
NA,TRBJ1-2,16,TRBD1,TRBV19,CASSSGQGTASDGYTF,TGTGCCAGTAGTTCGGGACAGGGAACGGCAAGTGATGGCTACACCTTC
NA,TRBJ2-7,19,TRBD2,TRBV18,CASSPSGLAGVYKTYEQYF,TGTGCCAGCTCACCCTCGGGACTAGCGGGAGTCTACAAAACCTACGAGCAGTACTTC
NA,TRBJ2-5,15,NA,TRBV27,CASSFWESGQETQYF,TGTGCCAGCAGTTTTTGGGAGTCAGGCCAAGAGACCCAGTACTTC
NA,TRBJ1-5,14,NA,TRBV7-2,CASSLSGALEPQHF,TGTGCCAGCAGCTTGTCCGGGGCTTTAGAGCCCCAGCATTTT
once,TRBJ2-5,12,NA,TRBV30,CAWSRDVETQYF,TGTGCCTGGAGCCGGGACGTAGAGACCCAGTACTTC
NA,TRBJ2-3,14,NA,TRBV7-2,CASSTRLGGDTQYF,TGTGCCAGCAGCACGCGACTAGGTGGAGATACGCAGTATTTT
NA,TRBJ2-1,15,NA,TRBV3-1/TRBV3-2,CASSQDSVGDNEQFF,TGTGCCAGCAGCCAAGATTCGGTGGGAGACAATGAGCAGTTCTTC
NA,TRBJ2-1,12,NA,TRBV10-3,CAIKGGGNEQFF,TGTGCCATCAAAGGAGGGGGCAATGAGCAGTTCTTC
NA,TRBJ1-5,16,NA,TRBV11-2,CASSLHGQGGDQPQHF,TGTGCCAGCAGCCTTCACGGGCAGGGTGGCGATCAGCCCCAGCATTTT
once,TRBJ2-5,11,NA,TRBV29-1,CSFPDGETQYF,TGCAGCTTTCCGGATGGAGAGACCCAGTACTTC
NA,TRBJ2-6,15,NA,TRBV18,CASSPPVSGANVLTF,TGTGCCAGCTCACCACCGGTATCAGGGGCCAACGTCCTGACTTTC
many,TRBJ2-5,12,NA,TRBV4-1,CASSQDWETQYF,TGCGCCAGCAGCCAAGATTGGGAGACCCAGTACTTC
few,TRBJ2-7,11,NA,TRBV5-8,CASSLGGEQYF,TGTGCCAGCAGCCTGGGGGGCGAGCAGTACTTC
NA,TRBJ1-5,14,NA,TRBV12-5,CASGTRDSNQPQHF,TGTGCTAGTGGTACTAGGGATAGCAATCAGCCCCAGCATTTT
NA,TRBJ1-1,17,TRBD1,TRBV5-1,CASSSDRGLSENTEAFF,TGCGCCAGCAGTTCGGACAGGGGACTCTCTGAGAACACTGAAGCTTTCTTT
NA,TRBJ2-1,15,NA,TRBV7-9,CASSLDWGTSNEQFF,TGTGCCAGCAGCTTAGATTGGGGGACTTCAAATGAGCAGTTCTTC
NA,TRBJ2-2,12,NA,TRBV5-1,CASSFNTGELFF,TGCGCCAGCAGCTTTAACACCGGGGAGCTGTTTTTT
NA,TRBJ1-4,15,TRBD1,TRBV30,CAWSVQGAPNEKLFF,TGTGCCTGGAGTGTACAGGGGGCGCCTAATGAAAAACTGTTTTTT
NA,TRBJ2-5,13,TRBD1,TRBV5-1,CASSRTGTGDQYF,TGCGCCAGCAGCCGGACCGGGACAGGGGACCAGTACTTC
NA,TRBJ2-3,15,NA,TRBV13,CASSTSQGRADTQYF,TGTGCCAGCAGCACCTCACAGGGGAGGGCAGATACGCAGTATTTT
NA,TRBJ1-1,13,NA,TRBV12-3/TRBV12-4,CASIGQGNTEAFF,TGTGCCAGCATCGGCCAGGGGAACACTGAAGCTTTCTTT
NA,TRBJ1-4,12,NA,TRBV10-3,CAISRRNEKLFF,TGTGCCATCAGTAGAAGGAATGAAAAACTGTTTTTT
NA,TRBJ2-1,13,NA,TRBV12-3/TRBV12-4,CASSLYGAGEQFF,TGTGCCAGCAGTTTGTACGGGGCGGGTGAGCAGTTCTTC
NA,TRBJ2-3,14,NA,TRBV19,CAISRTGPTDTQYF,TGTGCCATATCACGAACGGGTCCGACAGATACGCAGTATTTT
NA,TRBJ2-7,14,NA,TRBV10-3,CAISLGGGSYEQYF,TGTGCCATCTCCCTAGGTGGCGGGTCCTACGAGCAGTACTTC
once,TRBJ1-1,15,TRBD1,TRBV15,CATSRGTGGNTEAFF,TGTGCCACCAGCAGAGGGACAGGGGGAAACACTGAAGCTTTCTTT
NA,TRBJ2-5,12,NA,TRBV27,CASSHDQETQYF,TGTGCCAGCAGTCACGATCAAGAGACCCAGTACTTC
NA,TRBJ1-1,14,TRBD1,TRBV19,CATLPGQRNTEAFF,TGTGCCACTCTACCGGGACAGCGGAACACTGAAGCTTTCTTT
NA,TRBJ2-7,14,TRBD1,TRBV30,CAWSVVRGLYEQYF,TGTGCCTGGAGTGTTGTCAGGGGGCTCTACGAGCAGTACTTC
NA,TRBJ2-7,15,NA,TRBV3-1/TRBV3-2,CASSQPGTSSYEQYF,TGTGCCAGCAGCCAGCCCGGGACAAGCTCCTACGAGCAGTACTTC
once,TRBJ2-7,12,TRBD1,TRBV5-1,CASRGTGNEQYF,TGCGCCAGCAGGGGGACAGGAAACGAGCAGTACTTC
NA,TRBJ1-3,14,NA,TRBV5-1,CASSSGLQGNTIYF,TGCGCCAGCAGCTCGGGACTCCAGGGAAACACCATATATTTT
NA,TRBJ1-1,14,TRBD1,TRBV4-2,CASSSQGGNTEAFF,TGTGCCAGCAGCTCGCAGGGGGGTAACACTGAAGCTTTCTTT
once,TRBJ2-1,11,NA,TRBV29-1,CSVTPYNEQFF,TGCAGCGTGACCCCCTACAATGAGCAGTTCTTC
NA,TRBJ1-5,13,TRBD1,TRBV12-3/TRBV12-4,CASSLGRTGPEHF,TGTGCCAGCAGTTTAGGCCGGACAGGGCCCGAGCATTTT
once,TRBJ2-5,16,NA,TRBV5-4,CASSLGPSRKQETQYF,TGTGCCAGCAGCTTAGGGCCTAGCAGAAAACAAGAGACCCAGTACTTC
NA,TRBJ1-1,13,NA,TRBV27,CASSRWGSTEAFF,TGTGCCAGCAGCCGCTGGGGTAGCACTGAAGCTTTCTTT
few,TRBJ1-2,13,NA,TRBV11-2,CASSPDQGRGYTF,TGTGCCAGCAGTCCGGACCAGGGGAGAGGCTACACCTTC
NA,TRBJ2-7,14,TRBD1,TRBV19,CASSVDRGTYEQYF,TGTGCCAGTAGTGTCGACAGGGGGACGTACGAGCAGTACTTC
NA,TRBJ2-7,14,NA,TRBV7-9,CASSRLLIRNEQYF,TGTGCCAGCAGCCGTCTTTTGATCCGGAACGAGCAGTACTTC